The source of this T cell receptor (beta chain) is a study of Ad26.COV2.S vaccination and SARS-CoV-2 variants. The count of this clone is one. V lost 11 bases and J lost 2; bases outside the gene matches: 10. The CDR3 covers 14 residues. Per the germline V gene, CDR1 is LNHDA and CDR2 is SQIVND (reference sequence). Sequencing used immunoSEQ multiplex PCR; TCRdb keeps in-frame clones, though not all of them. Of roughly 400,000 clones listed, over 75% are singletons. Treatment noted: about 20 received Ad26.COV2.S at low or high dose, single or two shots; roughly five received placebo; per-sample allocation not given. Day 63 after the first vaccine or placebo injection was the time point for sampling.

The chain carries TRBV19 and TRBJ2-3; 7 bases are shared with TRBD2. This clonotype was sampled from a person between 18 and 59 years old who received the Ad26.COV2.S COVID-19 vaccine or a placebo. The specimen was peripheral blood, collected in a trial of Ad26.COV2.S vaccine versus placebo. The CDR3 spells CASRGRELTDTQYF. In DNA form, the CDR3 reads TGTGCCTCCAGAGGGCGGGAGCTCACAGATACGCAGTATTTT. The full variable domain, with the rest looked up from reference TRBV19 and TRBJ2-3, is DGGITQSPKYLFRKEGQNVTLSCEQNLNHDAMYWYRQDPGQGLRLIYYSQIVNDFQKGDIAEGYSVSREKKESFPLTVTSAQKNPTAFYLCASRGRELTDTQYFGPGTRLTVL.